This is a list of T cell receptor beta chains from one sample in a study of CXCR3-negative and CXCR3-positive naive CD8 T cells. TCRdb re-called the 5' RACE reads and catalogs CDR3 proteins one per entry, DNA excluded. Here the sample table reports about 89,000 distinct CDR3 sequences. Source material: naive CXCR3+ CD8+ T cells from blood. These receptors originate from a human donor in good health. Some clones in this sample may be carry-over from other donors' samples. Each CDR3 is given with its conserved first and last residue.

V: TRBV7-2
J: TRBJ2-7
CDR3: CASKRDRGLYEQYF

V: TRBV29-1
J: TRBJ2-7
CDR3: CSVERRGHSYEQYF

V: TRBV4-2
J: TRBJ2-1
CDR3: CASSQGGTSGVGEQFF

V: TRBV28
J: TRBJ2-7
CDR3: CASSQGALKFVYEQYF

V: TRBV28
J: TRBJ2-3
CDR3: CASSSIPIESTDTQYF

V: TRBV20-1
J: TRBJ2-3
CDR3: CSARYSGADTQYF

V: TRBV20-1
J: TRBJ1-2
CDR3: CSASRRGLNYGYTF

V: TRBV25-1
J: TRBJ2-7
CDR3: CASIYRVGMQYF

V: TRBV21-1
J: TRBJ2-3
CDR3: CASSTPRDFNVSDTQYF

V: TRBV4-3
J: TRBJ1-1
CDR3: CASSQDIAQTLNMNTEAFF

V: TRBV12-3/TRBV12-4
J: TRBJ2-5
CDR3: CASSLAGGKGETQYF

V: TRBV7-8
J: TRBJ2-2
CDR3: CASSPKEQAANTGELFF

V: TRBV5-1
J: TRBJ2-1
CDR3: CASSLEGPLPEQFF

V: TRBV7-8
J: TRBJ2-2
CDR3: CASLGLAQNTGELFF

V: TRBV7-9
J: TRBJ1-1
CDR3: CASSSPDRGHTEAFF

V: TRBV7-2
J: TRBJ2-1
CDR3: CASSLVLAGGKYNEQFF

V: TRBV9
J: TRBJ1-1
CDR3: CASRSSDTEAFF

V: TRBV7-3
J: TRBJ2-1
CDR3: CASSLFGLTPYNEQFF

V: TRBV28
J: TRBJ2-1
CDR3: CASSSQGLRGQFF

V: TRBV4-3
J: TRBJ1-5
CDR3: CASSQTRINQPQHF

V: TRBV14
J: TRBJ2-1
CDR3: CASRGQTHNEQFF

V: TRBV29-1
J: TRBJ2-1
CDR3: CSVIAGPYYNEQFF

V: TRBV4-1
J: TRBJ2-1
CDR3: CASSQVPVPNEQFF

V: TRBV27
J: TRBJ2-7
CDR3: CASSLLPRIYEQYF

V: TRBV3-1
J: TRBJ2-5
CDR3: CASSQEWGGTETQYF

V: TRBV29-1
J: TRBJ1-2
CDR3: CSVEDNRWKNNYGYTF

V: TRBV28
J: TRBJ2-7
CDR3: CASSLREGSSYEQYF

V: TRBV9
J: TRBJ2-3
CDR3: CASSVSAGTRSTDTQYF

V: TRBV13
J: TRBJ2-1
CDR3: CASSHSGLADNEQFF

V: TRBV6-4
J: TRBJ2-1
CDR3: CASSDSTSGENNEQFF